This T cell receptor (beta chain) stems from a study of T cells expressing NK-cell markers. Germline-derived CDR1 and CDR2 are SGHVS and FQNEAQ. The CDR3 has 18 residues. TCRdb reprocessed the 5' RACE reads and keeps a single row for each CDR3 protein, giving no DNA. This repertoire includes more than 250,000 distinct CDR3 sequences. The sequenced sample consisted of blood T cells: a sorted CD56 or NKG2C T cell subset, CD4+ or CD8+ T cells, or bulk PBMC T cells (not recorded which). The chain combines TRBV7-8 with TRBJ2-5; TCRdb indicates TRBD1, and absent DNA this call remains unverified. The sequence was collected from a man younger than 35 in good health. The CDR3 reads CASSSTALGRRGGETQYF.